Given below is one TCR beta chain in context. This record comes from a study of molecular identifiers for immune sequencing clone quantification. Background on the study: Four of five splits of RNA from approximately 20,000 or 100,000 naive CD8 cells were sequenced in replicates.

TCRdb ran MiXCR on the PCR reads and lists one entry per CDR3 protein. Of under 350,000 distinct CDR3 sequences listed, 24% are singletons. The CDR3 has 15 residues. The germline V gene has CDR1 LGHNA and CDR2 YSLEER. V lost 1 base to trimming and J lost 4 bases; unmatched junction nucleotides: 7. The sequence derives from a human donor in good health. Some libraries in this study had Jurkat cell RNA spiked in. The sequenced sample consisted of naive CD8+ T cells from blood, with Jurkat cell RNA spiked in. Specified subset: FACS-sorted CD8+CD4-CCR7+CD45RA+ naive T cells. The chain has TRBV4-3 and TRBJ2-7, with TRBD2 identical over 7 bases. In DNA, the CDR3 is TGCGCCAGCAGCCAAGCCGCGGGAGAGTGGTACGAGCAGTACTTC. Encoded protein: CASSQAAGEWYEQYF.